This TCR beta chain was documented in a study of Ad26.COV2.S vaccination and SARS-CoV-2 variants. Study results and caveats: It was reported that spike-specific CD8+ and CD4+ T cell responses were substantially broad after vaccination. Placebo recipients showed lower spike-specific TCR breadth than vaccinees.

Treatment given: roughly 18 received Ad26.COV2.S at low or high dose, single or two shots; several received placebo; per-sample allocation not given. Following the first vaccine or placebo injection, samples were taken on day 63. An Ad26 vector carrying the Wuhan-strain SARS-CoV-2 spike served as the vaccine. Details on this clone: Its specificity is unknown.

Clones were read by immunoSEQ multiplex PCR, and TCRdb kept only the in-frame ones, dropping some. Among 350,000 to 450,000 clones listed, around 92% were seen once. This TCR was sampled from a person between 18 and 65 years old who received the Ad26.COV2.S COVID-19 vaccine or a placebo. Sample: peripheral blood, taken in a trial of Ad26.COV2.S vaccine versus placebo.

CDR3 nucleotide sequence: TGTGCCAGTAGTATAGTCTTTTCCAATCAGCCCCAGCATTTT. Amino acids: CASSIVFSNQPQHF. The V call is TRBV19, the J call TRBJ1-5; D is ambiguous. V lost 1 base and J 3 bases, leaving 7 bases between the germline ends. This CDR3 comprises 14 residues. Germline assignment: CDR1 LNHDA and CDR2 SQIVND (reference sequence).